These 19 T cell receptor beta chains came from one sample sequenced in a study of T cells after yellow fever vaccination. TCRdb analysed the 5' RACE reads with MiXCR anew, one entry per CDR3 protein. Here the sample spans about 360,000 distinct CDR3 sequences, 6.2% being singletons. The starting material was PBMCs, obtained 5 days after the yellow fever booster vaccination. The receptor set was obtained from a man younger than 45 who received the YFV17D yellow fever vaccine.

In this sample, this clonotype turned up many times. The chain joins TRBV20-1 to TRBJ2-4; TRBD2 matches at 8 bases. The CDR3 runs 15 residues. Germline CDR1 and CDR2: DFQATT and SNEGSKA (reference sequence). V was pared by 6 bases and J by 8 bases, with 15 bases of the junction left unmatched. Here the CDR3 DNA reads TGCAGTGCCCTACGGCGCGGGAGGACAAATTACATTCAGTACTTC. Translation gives CSALRRGRTNYIQYF.

This chain connects TRBV5-1 to TRBJ1-6, with D maybe TRBD1 (6 bases). The germline V gene has CDR1 SGHRS and CDR2 YFSETQ. This CDR3 is built from 16 residues. Trimming took off 5 bases at V and 8 bases at J, with 20 bases between the two ends. The CDR3 protein is CASSAWGQEWDSPLHF. The CDR3 nucleotides read TGCGCCAGCAGTGCTTGGGGGCAAGAGTGGGATTCACCCCTCCACTTT. Full variable domain (rest looked up from reference TRBV5-1 and TRBJ1-6): KAGVTQTPRYLIKTRGQQVTLSCSPISGHRSVSWYQQTPGQGLQFLFEYFSETQRNKGNFPGRFSGRQFSNSRSEMNVSTLELGDSALYLCASSAWGQEWDSPLHFGNGTRLTVT.

Many counts were recorded for this clonotype. The chain recombines TRBV20-1 with TRBJ1-6; D not resolved. Trimming cost V 0 bases and J 8 bases, with 8 bases left between them. The CDR3 sequence is 13 residues long. Looked up from germline, CDR1 is DFQATT and CDR2 is SNEGSKA (reference sequence). The CDR3 reads CSARDLKDSPLHF. The CDR3 DNA sequence: TGCAGTGCTAGAGATTTGAAGGATTCACCCCTCCACTTT.

The chain combines TRBV5-6 with TRBJ2-7, with TRBD1 as a possible D gene (6 bases). Germline assignment: CDR1 SGHDT and CDR2 YYEEEE. V lost 4 bases and J lost 2, with 13 bases in between. This CDR3 region has 14 residues. In nucleotides, the CDR3 is TGTGCCAGCAGCAGATGGACAGCTGCCTACGAGCAGTACTTC. It is translated as CASSRWTAAYEQYF. The complete variable domain, with remaining parts taken from reference TRBV5-6 and TRBJ2-7, reads DAGVTQSPTHLIKTRGQQVTLRCSPKSGHDTVSWYQQALGQGPQFIFQYYEEEERQRGNFPDRFSGHQFPNYSSELNVNALLLGDSALYLCASSRWTAAYEQYFGPGTRLTVT.

Here the CDR3 DNA reads TGTGCCAGCAGCTTAGGTGCTAGCGGAGAAGAGACCCAGTACTTC. Protein sequence: CASSLGASGEETQYF. This chain joins TRBV7-7 and TRBJ2-5; 7 nucleotides match TRBD2. The ends lost 1 base at V and 3 bases at J; junction bases unmatched: 5. Germline CDR1 reads SSHAT; CDR2 reads FNYEAQ (reference sequence). This CDR3 has 15 amino acids.

This clonotype was seen more than once but under ten times. The rearrangement links TRBV15 to TRBJ2-1; TRBD2 matches 13 bases. This CDR3 comprises 16 residues. In germline, CDR1 is LNHNV, CDR2 YYDKDF (reference sequence). Germline trimming cut 5 bases from V and 8 bases from J; bases unmatched to any gene: 9. In DNA form, the CDR3 reads TGTGCCACCAGCGGGACTAGCGGGATAAAAGGCTATGAGCAGTTCTTC. This translates into CATSGTSGIKGYEQFF.

Comment on this clonotype: Germline and junction disagree at one end, which may indicate a read error. The chain employs TRBV6-5 and TRBJ2-1; D might be TRBD1 (5 bases). In germline, CDR1 is MNHEY, CDR2 SVGAGI. The CDR3 runs to 14 residues. The CDR3 protein is CASSYPGQNNDQFF. CDR3 bases: TGTGCCAGCAGTTACCCCGGACAAAACAATGACCAGTTCTTC.

This clonotype was detected ten times or more. CDR3 coding DNA: TGCAGTGCTGTGAGCCGGTATAATTCACCCCTCCACTTT. Translation: CSAVSRYNSPLHF. This chain uses TRBV20-1 with TRBJ1-6; D is uncertain. Trimming took off 5 bases at V and 4 bases at J, with 9 bases between the two ends. The CDR3 spans 13 residues. Germline V gene lookup returns CDR1 DFQATT and CDR2 SNEGSKA (reference sequence).

This clonotype was seen ten or more times. The V and J genes are TRBV7-9 and TRBJ1-1; D gene ambiguous. Trimming left V 3 bases short and J 10 bases short, with 12 bases between. There are 12 residues in the CDR3. Per the germline V gene, CDR1 is SEHNR and CDR2 is FQNEAQ (reference sequence). The CDR3 DNA reads TGTGCCAGCAGCTTGGGGTCCTACCCAGCTTTCTTT. Translating gives CASSLGSYPAFF.

The chain's CDR3 is CASSLAQSTNEKLFF. For the CDR3, the DNA is TGTGCCAGCAGCTTAGCGCAGTCAACTAATGAAAAACTGTTTTTT. This sequence joins TRBV7-6 and TRBJ1-4; D ambiguous. The CDR3 is 15 residues long. The V end lost 0 bases, the J end lost 0 bases, and 5 bases lay between the germline ends. The germline gives CDR1 SGHVS, CDR2 FNYEAQ.

The chain links TRBV10-3 to TRBJ2-4; D may be TRBD2 (5 bases). The CDR3 sequence is 12 residues long. Germline loops: CDR1 ENHRY, CDR2 SYGVKD. V gave up 3 bases and J gave up 5 bases, with 5 bases separating them. The CDR3 loop reads CAISDGENIQYF. Written as DNA, the CDR3 is TGTGCCATCAGTGACGGGGAAAACATTCAGTACTTC.

This clonotype was seen more than once but under ten times. The rearrangement links TRBV20-1 to TRBJ2-2; TRBD2 is a possible D gene (5 bases). CDR1 DFQATT and CDR2 SNEGSKA come from the germline V gene (reference sequence). The V gene lost 6 bases and the J gene lost 0 bases, with 17 bases spanning the gap. This CDR3 is built from 16 residues. CDR3 amino acids: CSAKLLGYTNTGELFF. In nucleotides, the CDR3 is TGCAGTGCAAAACTACTAGGTTATACGAACACCGGGGAGCTGTTTTTT.

This chain uses TRBV20-1 with TRBJ1-5; possible D gene TRBD1, 6 bases. Germline V gene sequence: CDR1 DFQATT, CDR2 SNEGSKA (reference sequence). The CDR3 has 13 residues. With 4 bases removed from V and 5 bases from J, the gap between germline ends came to 12 bases. For the CDR3, the DNA is TGCAGTGCTATCCAGGGGCCAGATCAGCCCCAGCATTTT. It encodes CSAIQGPDQPQHF.

On this clonotype: The junction shows a germline mismatch at one end, possibly a read error. This chain links TRBV20-1 with TRBJ2-1; D may be TRBD2 (5 bases). There are 12 residues in the CDR3. From germline, CDR1 is DFQATT and CDR2 SNEGSKA (reference sequence). The CDR3 bases are TGCAGTGCTCCGACTACCTACACTGAGCAGTTCTTC. Its protein product is CSAPTTYTEQFF.

The CDR3 reads CASSLSPGGGSYNEQFF. CDR3 bases: TGTGCCAGCAGCTTATCCCCCGGGGGGGGCTCCTACAATGAGCAGTTCTTC. This chain connects TRBV11-1 to TRBJ2-1; TRBD2 aligns across 8 bases. CDR1 and CDR2 from the germline V gene are SGHAT and FQDESV (reference sequence). V was clipped by 2 bases and J by 0 bases; unmatched bases: 6. The CDR3 contains 17 residues.

The V gene is TRBV20-1, the J gene TRBJ2-3; D gene uncertain. Trimming pared 0 bases from V and 0 bases from J, leaving 4 bases between. The length of the CDR3 is 13 residues. Germline V gene sequence: CDR1 DFQATT, CDR2 SNEGSKA (reference sequence). CDR3 sequence: CSARDGSTDTQYF. CDR3 DNA sequence: TGCAGTGCTAGAGATGGGAGCACAGATACGCAGTATTTT.

Ten or more counts support this clonotype. The chain links TRBV6-6 to TRBJ2-3, with 10 bases fitting TRBD2. CDR3 length: 18 residues. The germline V gene encodes CDR1 MNHNY and CDR2 SVGAGI (reference sequence). Trimming at V came to 5 bases and at J to 1 base, leaving 12 bases not matched to a gene. CDR3 nucleotide sequence: TGTGCCAGCAGTCCCCTAGCGGGAGCTCTTTTCGGCACAGATACGCAGTATTTT. Its protein product is CASSPLAGALFGTDTQYF.

This chain links TRBV7-2 with TRBJ2-5; tentatively, D is TRBD1 (5 bases). V was cut by 1 base and J by 5 bases, with 11 bases left in between. The V gene's germline CDR1 is SGHTA and CDR2 FQGNSA. The CDR3 has 14 amino acids. CDR3 nucleotides: TGTGCCAGCAGCTTAGTAGGGGCCCAGGAGACCCAGTACTTC. It is translated as CASSLVGAQETQYF.

The sample holds a few counts of this clonotype. The V gene is TRBV20-1, the J gene TRBJ2-7, with 7 positions matching TRBD2. Losses at the gene ends were 2 bases for V and 6 bases for J; bases not matched to a gene: 16. The CDR3 runs 16 residues. Germline loops: CDR1 DFQATT, CDR2 SNEGSKA (reference sequence). The chain's CDR3 is CSARRPGAGVSLEQYF. CDR3 in DNA: TGCAGTGCTAGACGCCCTGGGGCGGGAGTTTCTCTCGAGCAGTACTTC.